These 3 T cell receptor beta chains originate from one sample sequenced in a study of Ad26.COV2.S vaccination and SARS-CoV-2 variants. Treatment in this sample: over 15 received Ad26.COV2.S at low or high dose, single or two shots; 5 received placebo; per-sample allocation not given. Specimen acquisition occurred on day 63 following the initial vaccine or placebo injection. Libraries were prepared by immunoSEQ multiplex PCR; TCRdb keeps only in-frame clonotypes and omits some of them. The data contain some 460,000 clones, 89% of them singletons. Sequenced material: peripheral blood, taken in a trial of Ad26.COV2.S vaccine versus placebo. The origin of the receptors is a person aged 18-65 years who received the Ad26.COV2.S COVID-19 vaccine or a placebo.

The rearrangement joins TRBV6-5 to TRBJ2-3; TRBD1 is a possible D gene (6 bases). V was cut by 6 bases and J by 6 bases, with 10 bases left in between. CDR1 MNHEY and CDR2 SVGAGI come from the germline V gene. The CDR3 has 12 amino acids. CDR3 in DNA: TGTGCCAGCAGAAAGGGGGAGGATACGCAGTATTTT. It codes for CASRKGEDTQYF.

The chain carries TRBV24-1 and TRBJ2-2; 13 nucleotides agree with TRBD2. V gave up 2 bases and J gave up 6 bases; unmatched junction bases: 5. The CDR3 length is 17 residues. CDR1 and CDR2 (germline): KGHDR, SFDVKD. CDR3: CATSDWGTSGVSGELFF. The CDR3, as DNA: TGTGCCACCAGTGATTGGGGGACTAGCGGGGTGTCCGGGGAGCTGTTTTTT.

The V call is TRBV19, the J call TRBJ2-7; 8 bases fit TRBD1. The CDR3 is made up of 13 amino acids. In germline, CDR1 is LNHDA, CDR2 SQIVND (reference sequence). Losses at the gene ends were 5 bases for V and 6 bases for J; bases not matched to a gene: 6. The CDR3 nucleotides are TGTGCCAGTAGTCGCATCAGGGGGCTCGAGCAGTACTTC. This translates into CASSRIRGLEQYF.